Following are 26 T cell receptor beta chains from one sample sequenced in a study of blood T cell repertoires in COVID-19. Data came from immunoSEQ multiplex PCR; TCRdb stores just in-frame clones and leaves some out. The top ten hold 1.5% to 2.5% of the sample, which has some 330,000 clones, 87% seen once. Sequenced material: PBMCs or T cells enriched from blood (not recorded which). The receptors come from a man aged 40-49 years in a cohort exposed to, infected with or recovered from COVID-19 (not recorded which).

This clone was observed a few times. CDR3 nucleotides: TGTGCCAGCGAAAAGACTCAGGGGTGGCAAGAGACCCAGTACTTC. This translates into CASEKTQGWQETQYF. V and J are TRBV6-5 and TRBJ2-5, with a tentative D call TRBD1 (6 bases). V was cut by 8 bases and J by 2 bases, with 18 bases left in between. Germline values: CDR1 MNHEY, CDR2 SVGAGI. The CDR3 length is 15 residues.

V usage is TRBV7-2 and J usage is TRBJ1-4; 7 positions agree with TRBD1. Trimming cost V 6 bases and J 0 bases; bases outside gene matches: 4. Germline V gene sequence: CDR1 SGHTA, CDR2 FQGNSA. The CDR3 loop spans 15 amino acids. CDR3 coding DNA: TGTGCCAGCAGTCGACAGGGAACAACTAATGAAAAACTGTTTTTT. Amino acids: CASSRQGTTNEKLFF.

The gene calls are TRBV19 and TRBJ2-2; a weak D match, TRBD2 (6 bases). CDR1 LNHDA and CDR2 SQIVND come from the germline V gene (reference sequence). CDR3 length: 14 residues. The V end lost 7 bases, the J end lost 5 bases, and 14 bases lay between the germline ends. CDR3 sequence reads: CASMTGVRTGELFF. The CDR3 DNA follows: TGTGCCAGTATGACGGGAGTAAGGACCGGGGAGCTGTTTTTT.

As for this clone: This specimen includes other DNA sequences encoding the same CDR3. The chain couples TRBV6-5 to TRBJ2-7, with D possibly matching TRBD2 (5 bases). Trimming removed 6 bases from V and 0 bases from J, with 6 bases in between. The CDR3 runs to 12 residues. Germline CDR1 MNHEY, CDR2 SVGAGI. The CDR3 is CASSGDSYEQYF. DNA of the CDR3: TGTGCCAGCAGCGGGGACTCCTACGAGCAGTACTTC.

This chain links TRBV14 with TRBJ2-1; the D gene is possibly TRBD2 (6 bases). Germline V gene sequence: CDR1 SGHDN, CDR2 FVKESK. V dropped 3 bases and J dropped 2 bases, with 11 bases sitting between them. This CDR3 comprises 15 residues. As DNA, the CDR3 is TGTGCCAGCAGCCACGGGGGATCCCCCTACAATGAGCAGTTCTTC. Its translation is CASSHGGSPYNEQFF.

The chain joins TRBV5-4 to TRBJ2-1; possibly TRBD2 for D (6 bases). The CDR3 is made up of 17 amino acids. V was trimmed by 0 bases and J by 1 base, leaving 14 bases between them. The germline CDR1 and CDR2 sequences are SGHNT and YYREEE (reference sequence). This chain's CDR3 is CASSLAVGGYSYNEQFF. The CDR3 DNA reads TGTGCCAGCAGCTTGGCCGTCGGGGGTTATTCCTACAATGAGCAGTTCTTC.

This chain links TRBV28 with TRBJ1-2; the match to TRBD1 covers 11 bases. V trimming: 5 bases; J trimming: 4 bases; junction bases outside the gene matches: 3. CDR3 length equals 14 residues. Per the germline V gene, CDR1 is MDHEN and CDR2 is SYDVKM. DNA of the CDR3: TGTGCCAGCAGTGCGGGACAGGGGGTCTATGGCTACACCTTC. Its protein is CASSAGQGVYGYTF.

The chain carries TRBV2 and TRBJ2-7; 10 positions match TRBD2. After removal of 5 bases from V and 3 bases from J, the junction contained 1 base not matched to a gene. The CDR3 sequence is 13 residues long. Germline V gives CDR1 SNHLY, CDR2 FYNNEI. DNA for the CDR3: TGTGCCAGCAGTCTAGCGGGAGACTACGAGCAGTACTTC. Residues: CASSLAGDYEQYF.

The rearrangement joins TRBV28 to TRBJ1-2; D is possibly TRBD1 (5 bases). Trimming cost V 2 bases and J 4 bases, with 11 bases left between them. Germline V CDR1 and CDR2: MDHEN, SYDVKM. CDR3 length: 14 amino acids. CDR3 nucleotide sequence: TGTGCCAGCAGTTTAGAACAGGACGTCTATGGCTACACCTTC. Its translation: CASSLEQDVYGYTF.

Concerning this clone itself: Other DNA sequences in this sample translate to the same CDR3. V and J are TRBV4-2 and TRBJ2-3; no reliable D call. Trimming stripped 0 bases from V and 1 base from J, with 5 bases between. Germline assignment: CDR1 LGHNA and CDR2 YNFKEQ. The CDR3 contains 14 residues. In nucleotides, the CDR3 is TGTGCCAGCAGCCAAGACGGTGGCACAGATACGCAGTATTTT. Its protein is CASSQDGGTDTQYF.

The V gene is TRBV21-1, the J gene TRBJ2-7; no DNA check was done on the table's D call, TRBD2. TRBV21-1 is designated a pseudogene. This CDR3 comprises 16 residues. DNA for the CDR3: TGTGCCAGCAGCGCCCTACCTAGCGGGAACTCCTACGAGCAGTACTTC. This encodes CASSALPSGNSYEQYF.

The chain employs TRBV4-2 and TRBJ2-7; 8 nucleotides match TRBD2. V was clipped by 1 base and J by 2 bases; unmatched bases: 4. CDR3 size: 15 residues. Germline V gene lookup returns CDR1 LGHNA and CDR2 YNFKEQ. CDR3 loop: CASSQGLATAYEQYF. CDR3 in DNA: TGTGCCAGCAGCCAAGGACTAGCGACAGCCTACGAGCAGTACTTC.

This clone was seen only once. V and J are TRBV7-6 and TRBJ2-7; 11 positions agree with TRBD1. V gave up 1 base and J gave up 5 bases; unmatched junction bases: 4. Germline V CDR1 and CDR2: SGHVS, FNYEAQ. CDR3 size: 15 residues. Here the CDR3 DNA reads TGTGCCAGCAGCTTAGGGACAGGGGGCCAGAACGAGCAGTACTTC. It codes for CASSLGTGGQNEQYF.

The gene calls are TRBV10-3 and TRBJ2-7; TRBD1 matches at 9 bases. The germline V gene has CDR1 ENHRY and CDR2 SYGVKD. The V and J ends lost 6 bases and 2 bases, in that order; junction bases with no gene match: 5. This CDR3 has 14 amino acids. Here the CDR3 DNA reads TGTGCCATCAGCCCTGGACAGGGGACCTACGAGCAGTACTTC. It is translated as CAISPGQGTYEQYF.

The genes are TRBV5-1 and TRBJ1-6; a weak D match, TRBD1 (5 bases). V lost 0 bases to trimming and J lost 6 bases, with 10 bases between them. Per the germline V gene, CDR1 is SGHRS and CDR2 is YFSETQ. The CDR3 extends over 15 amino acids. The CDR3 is CASSLGGTSNSPLHF. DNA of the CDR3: TGCGCCAGCAGCTTGGGAGGGACTTCTAATTCACCCCTCCACTTT.

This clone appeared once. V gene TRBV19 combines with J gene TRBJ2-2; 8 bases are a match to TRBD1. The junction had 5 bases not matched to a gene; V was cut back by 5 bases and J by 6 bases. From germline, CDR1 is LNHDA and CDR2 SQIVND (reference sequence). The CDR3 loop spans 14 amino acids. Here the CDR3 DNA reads TGTGCCAGTAGTGCACAGGGGGTATCCGGGGAGCTGTTTTTT. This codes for CASSAQGVSGELFF.

The CDR3 sequence is CASGALKLFF. The CDR3, as DNA: TGTGCCAGTGGGGCTCTTAAACTGTTTTTT. The V and J genes are TRBV19 and TRBJ1-4; a weak D match, TRBD1 (5 bases). The CDR3 length is 10 residues. CDR1 and CDR2 from the germline V gene are LNHDA and SQIVND (reference sequence). Trimming cost V 8 bases and J 11 bases, with 9 bases left between them.

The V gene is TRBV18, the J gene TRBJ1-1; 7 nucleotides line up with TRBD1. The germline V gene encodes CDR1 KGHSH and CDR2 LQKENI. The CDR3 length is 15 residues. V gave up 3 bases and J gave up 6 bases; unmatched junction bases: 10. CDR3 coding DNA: TGTGCCAGCTCACCTAATGACAGGGTCTTCTCTGAAGCTTTCTTT. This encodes CASSPNDRVFSEAFF.

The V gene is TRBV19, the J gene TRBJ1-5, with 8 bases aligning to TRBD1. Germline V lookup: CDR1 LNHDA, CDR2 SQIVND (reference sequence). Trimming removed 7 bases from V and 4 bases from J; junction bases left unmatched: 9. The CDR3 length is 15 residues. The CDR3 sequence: CASTQDRAGNQPQHF. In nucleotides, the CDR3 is TGTGCCAGTACCCAGGACAGGGCGGGTAATCAGCCCCAGCATTTT.

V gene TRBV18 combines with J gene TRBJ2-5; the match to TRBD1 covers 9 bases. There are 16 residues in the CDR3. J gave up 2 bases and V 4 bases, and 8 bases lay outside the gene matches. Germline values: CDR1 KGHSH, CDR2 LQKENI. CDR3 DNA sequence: TGTGCCAGCTCACACTCCGGGACAGGGAGGCAAGAGACCCAGTACTTC. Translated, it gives CASSHSGTGRQETQYF.

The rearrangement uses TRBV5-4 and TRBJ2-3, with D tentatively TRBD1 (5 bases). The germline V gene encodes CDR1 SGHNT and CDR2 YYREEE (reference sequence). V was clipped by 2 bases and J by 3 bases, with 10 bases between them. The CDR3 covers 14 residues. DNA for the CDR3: TGTGCCAGCAGCTTTCCGACAGTTACAGATACGCAGTATTTT. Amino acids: CASSFPTVTDTQYF.

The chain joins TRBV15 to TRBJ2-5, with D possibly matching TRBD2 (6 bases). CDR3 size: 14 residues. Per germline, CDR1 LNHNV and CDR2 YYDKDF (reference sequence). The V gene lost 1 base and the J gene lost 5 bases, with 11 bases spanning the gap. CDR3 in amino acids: CATSRAGVRETQYF. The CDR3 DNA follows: TGTGCCACCAGCAGAGCGGGAGTTAGGGAGACCCAGTACTTC.

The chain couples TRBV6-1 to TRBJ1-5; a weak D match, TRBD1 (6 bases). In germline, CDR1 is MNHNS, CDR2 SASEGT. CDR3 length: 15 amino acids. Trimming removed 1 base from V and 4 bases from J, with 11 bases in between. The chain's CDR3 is CASSEGGGRNQPQHF. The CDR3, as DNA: TGTGCCAGCAGTGAAGGGGGGGGCAGGAATCAGCCCCAGCATTTT.

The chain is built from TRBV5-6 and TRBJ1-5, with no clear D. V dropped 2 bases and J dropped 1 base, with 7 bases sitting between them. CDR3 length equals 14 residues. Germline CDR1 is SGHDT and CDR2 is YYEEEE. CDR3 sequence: CASSFLGSNQPQHF. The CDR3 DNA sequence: TGTGCCAGCAGCTTCCTCGGGAGCAATCAGCCCCAGCATTTT.

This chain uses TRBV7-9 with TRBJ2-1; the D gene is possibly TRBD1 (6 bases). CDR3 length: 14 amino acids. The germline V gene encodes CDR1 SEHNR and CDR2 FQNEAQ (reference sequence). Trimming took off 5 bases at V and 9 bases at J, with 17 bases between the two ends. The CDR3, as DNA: TGTGCCAGCAGCATTAGAGGGGACACGGGTGAGCAGTTCTTC. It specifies CASSIRGDTGEQFF.

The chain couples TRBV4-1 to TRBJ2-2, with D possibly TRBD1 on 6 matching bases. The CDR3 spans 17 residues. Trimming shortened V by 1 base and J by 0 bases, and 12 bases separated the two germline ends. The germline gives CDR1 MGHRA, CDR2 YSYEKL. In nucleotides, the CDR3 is TGCGCCAGCAGCCAAGTTACAGGGACCGCGAACACCGGGGAGCTGTTTTTT. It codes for CASSQVTGTANTGELFF.